This T cell receptor beta chain was sequenced during a study of T cell changes during pregnancy in multiple sclerosis. Clones were sequenced by immunoSEQ multiplex PCR, and TCRdb holds only the in-frame ones, with some missing. This table holds fewer than 110,000 clones, approximately 90% found once. This clonotype originated in a female donor with multiple sclerosis, enrolled in a pregnancy study. Sequences were derived from peripheral blood, sampled after pregnancy.

The CDR3 sequence: CARSLEGRGKTGAFF. Here the CDR3 DNA reads TGTGCCAGAAGCTTGGAGGGCAGGGGGAAAACAGGAGCTTTCTTT. The chain joins TRBV5-3 to TRBJ1-1, with TRBD1 matching over 7 bases. TRBV5-3 is labeled an ORF, and its function is uncertain. This CDR3 region has 15 residues. After removal of 0 bases from V and 10 bases from J, the junction contained 12 bases not matched to a gene.